This T cell receptor (beta chain) was retrieved from a study of T cells after yellow fever vaccination. They built TCR cDNA with 5'RACE template switching, a step that put in a universal primer site and UMIs. TCRdb analysed the 5' RACE reads with MiXCR anew, one entry per CDR3 protein. The table has about 360,000 distinct CDR3 sequences, 6.2% seen once. This clonotype has only a few counts. Its antigen is undetermined. The germline V gene encodes CDR1 MNHEY and CDR2 SVGAGI. V lost 0 bases to trimming and J lost 9 bases; unmatched junction nucleotides: 5. This CDR3 comprises 15 residues. Study-wide results and caveats: Although the secondary response was weaker, it peaked faster, at day 5 versus 15.

The receptor was isolated from a man younger than 40 who received the YFV17D yellow fever vaccine. Source: PBMCs, taken 5 days after the yellow fever booster vaccination. The chain is built from TRBV6-5 and TRBJ1-6; 7 nucleotides agree with TRBD1. The CDR3: CASSYSTGSSSPLHF. CDR3 bases: TGTGCCAGCAGTTACTCGACAGGGTCAAGTTCACCCCTCCACTTT.